The text below deals with one T cell receptor beta chain. Its antigen is currently not known. The sample holds no much larger clone one base away, and base qualities are not on file. This sample was included in a study of blood T cell repertoires in COVID-19 (dated by TCRdb to the early 2020s). Study-level background: Collaborator samples came from the United States, Italy and Spain and covered acute and convalescent phases of COVID-19. The prospective study material was composed of cDNA or gDNA derived from T cells, B-cell-depleted T cells, or PBMCs. The dataset comprised deeply sampled blood TCRbeta repertoires from subjects exposed to, actively infected with, or recovered from COVID-19. The repertoires were released in a freely available public database intended as a resource for research on the immune response to SARS-CoV-2. Samples were obtained from the ongoing ImmuneRACE study (first 160 participants) and from over 1,000 subjects provided by 6 global collaborators. Nearly every sample came with metadata listing a de-identified subject ID, COVID-19 status, age in years and sex. Where available, HLA class I and class II types were taken from metadata supplied by the sample provider and were not determined by assay-based typing. Here is what the overall study found, with its caveats: How much clinical and demographic metadata was included differed by source and by participant, and the metadata was provided uncurated.

TCRbeta CDR3 regions were amplified from genomic DNA using the immunoSEQ Assay, a bias-controlled multiplex PCR. Processing in the source paper ran as follows. Within the assay, amplification of reference gene primers was used to estimate how many nucleated cells each sample contained. Sequence reads were collapsed and filtered to measure the absolute abundance of every unique TCRbeta CDR3 rearrangement. For each sample, productive Simpson clonality was calculated by taking the square root of Simpson's diversity index across productive rearrangements. The table comes from immuneACCESS by way of TCRdb, which keeps in-frame sequences with V and J called. Part of the clones is missing from these tables; in studies checked, under half for an unresolved V gene and the rest for unknown reasons. That table furnishes V, J and clone size, whereas the DNA furnished D and trimming. The sample yields about 180,000 clones; approximately 84% were counted once. The ten biggest clones cover about 7% of the sample.

Enrolling through a virtual design, the prospective study's participants ranged in age from roughly 18 to 95 years and lived across more than 20 United States geographic areas. To assign participants to cohorts, the prospective study relied on clinical history that participants themselves reported in a screening survey and a study questionnaire. Recovered participants in ImmuneRACE Cohort 3 were defined by two consecutive negative NP/OP PCR tests, clearance by a healthcare professional, or resolution of symptoms. Mobile phlebotomists in the prospective study collected whole blood, serum and a nasopharyngeal or oropharyngeal swab from every participant. Prospective study participants could optionally give additional blood draws and questionnaires over an approximately 2-month period. Prospective study blood samples were shipped either frozen or at room temperature before DNA extraction. Reading the germline V gene gives CDR1 MNHEY and CDR2 SVGAGI. The CDR3 contains 14 residues, cysteine and phenylalanine counted. Only the CDR3 DNA stays, 42 bases, in frame from base 1. From V the trimming removes 6 bases and from J it removes 3 bases, while the gene matches leave 6 bases of the junction unaccounted for.

Source material: PBMCs or T cells enriched from blood (not recorded which). This receptor chain uses TRBV6-5 and TRBJ2-7; TRBD1 lines up with 9 middle nucleotides. The sequence was obtained from a woman between 45 and 65 years old who had recovered from COVID-19. The CDR3 region has the sequence CASRLTGGYYEQYF. The nucleotide sequence reads TGTGCCAGCAGACTGACAGGGGGTTACTACGAGCAGTACTTC.